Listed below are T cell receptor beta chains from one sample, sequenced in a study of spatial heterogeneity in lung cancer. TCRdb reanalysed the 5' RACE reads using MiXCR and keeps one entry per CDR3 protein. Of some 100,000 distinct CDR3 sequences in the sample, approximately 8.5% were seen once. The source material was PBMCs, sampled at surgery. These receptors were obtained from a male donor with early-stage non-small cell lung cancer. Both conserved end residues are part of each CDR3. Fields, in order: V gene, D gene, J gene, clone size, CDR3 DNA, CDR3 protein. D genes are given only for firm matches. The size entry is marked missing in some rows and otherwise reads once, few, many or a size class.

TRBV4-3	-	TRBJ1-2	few	TGCGCCAGCAGCCAAGATCAACAGGGCCCCCGCTCTAACTATGGCTACACCTTC	CASSQDQQGPRSNYGYTF
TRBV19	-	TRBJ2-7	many	TGTGCCAGTAGTATAGGGCCTTTGGAGTTGAACGAGCAGTACTTC	CASSIGPLELNEQYF
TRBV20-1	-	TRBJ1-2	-	TGCAGTGTTGCCTTCAGGGGTAACAGAGGCTATGGCTACACCTTC	CSVAFRGNRGYGYTF
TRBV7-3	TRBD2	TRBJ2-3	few	TGTGCCAGCAGCGCAACCGGCGGGAGGGCCGGTGATACGCAGTATTTT	CASSATGGRAGDTQYF
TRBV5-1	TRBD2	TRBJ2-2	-	TGCGCCAGCAGCTTGGTCCTAGCGGCGAACACCGGGGAGCTGTTTTTT	CASSLVLAANTGELFF
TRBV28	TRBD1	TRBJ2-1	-	TGTGCCAGCAGTTTAGACAGGGGGAATGAGCAGTTCTTC	CASSLDRGNEQFF
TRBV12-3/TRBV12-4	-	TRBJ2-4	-	TGTGCCAGCAGTCCACAGAAAAACATTCAGTACTTC	CASSPQKNIQYF
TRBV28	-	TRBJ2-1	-	TGTGCCAGCAGTTCCCAGGGACGTGGTCCCTACAATGAGCAGTTCTTC	CASSSQGRGPYNEQFF
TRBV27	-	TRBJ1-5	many	TGTGCCAGCAGTTTATTGGGGAATCAGCCCCAGCATTTT	CASSLLGNQPQHF
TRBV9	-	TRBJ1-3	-	TGTGCCAGCAGCGTTGAACCGGGACACCTATCTGGAAACACCATATATTTT	CASSVEPGHLSGNTIYF
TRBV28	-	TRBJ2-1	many	TGTGCCAGCAACAAAGGGGAGAGCTCCTACAATGAGCAGTTCTTC	CASNKGESSYNEQFF
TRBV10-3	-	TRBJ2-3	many	TGTGCCATCAGTGAGCAGCTCCGGACAGATACGCAGTATTTT	CAISEQLRTDTQYF
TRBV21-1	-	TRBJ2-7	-	TGTGCCAGCAGCAAAGAAGGTAGCGGGATCACCTACGAGCAGTACTTC	CASSKEGSGITYEQYF
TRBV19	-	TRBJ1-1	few	TGTGCCAGTAGTCCCGTGGGGCAGGTGAACACTGAAGCTTTCTTT	CASSPVGQVNTEAFF
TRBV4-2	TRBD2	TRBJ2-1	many	TGTGCCAGCAGCCGGGGTAGCGGGAGCGGAATTTACAATGAGCAGTTCTTC	CASSRGSGSGIYNEQFF
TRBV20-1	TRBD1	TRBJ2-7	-	TGCAGTGCCCCACAGGGGACCGAGCAGTACTTC	CSAPQGTEQYF
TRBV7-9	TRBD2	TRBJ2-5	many	TGTGCCAGCAGCTCGGGAGGAGAGACCCAGTACTTC	CASSSGGETQYF
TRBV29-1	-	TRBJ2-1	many	TGCAGCGTTGAACCTAGCTCCTACAATGAGCAGTTCTTC	CSVEPSSYNEQFF
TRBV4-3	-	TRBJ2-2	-	TGCGCCAGCAGCCAAGACTTCTCTATCGGGGAGCTGTTTTTT	CASSQDFSIGELFF
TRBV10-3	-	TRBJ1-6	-	TGTGCCATCAGTGAGTCGAACAGAGATAATTCACCCCTCCACTTT	CAISESNRDNSPLHF
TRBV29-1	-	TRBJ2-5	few	TGCAGCGCCTCCTTGGGCCAAGAGACCCAGTACTTC	CSASLGQETQYF
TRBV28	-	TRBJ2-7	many	TGTGCCAGCAGTCGGGACGGAAGCTCCTACGAGCAGTACTTC	CASSRDGSSYEQYF
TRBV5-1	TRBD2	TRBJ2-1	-	TGCGCCAGCAGAATAGCGGGAGCCGGTGAGCAGTTCTTC	CASRIAGAGEQFF
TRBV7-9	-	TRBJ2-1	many	TGTGCCAGCAGCGCCAGGGGGGATGAGCAGTTCTTC	CASSARGDEQFF
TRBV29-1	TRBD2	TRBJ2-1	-	TGCAGCGTTGAGGTGGCTAGCGGGGCCTCCTACAATGAGCAGTTCTTC	CSVEVASGASYNEQFF
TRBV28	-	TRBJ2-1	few	TGTGCCAGCAGTGCCCCGGCGGGACAACCGTTCTTC	CASSAPAGQPFF
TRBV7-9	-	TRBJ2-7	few	TGTGCCAGCAGCTTGGGGGACCCCTACGAGCAGTACTTC	CASSLGDPYEQYF
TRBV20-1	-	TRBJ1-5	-	TGCAGTGCTAGTGACTGGGGCCTTAGCAATCAGCCCCAGCATTTT	CSASDWGLSNQPQHF
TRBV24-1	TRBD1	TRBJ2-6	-	TGTGCCACCAGTGGTCCACCCTCCCAGCGGTTTAAGGACAGGTTTACCTCTGGGGCCAACGTCCTGACTTTC	CATSGPPSQRFKDRFTSGANVLTF
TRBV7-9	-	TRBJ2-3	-	TGTGCCCGAAGCGGGAGCACAGATACGCAGTATTTT	CARSGSTDTQYF
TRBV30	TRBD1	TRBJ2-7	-	TGTGCCTGGAGTGTATTACCGGGACAGGGGGCCTACGAGCAGTACTTC	CAWSVLPGQGAYEQYF
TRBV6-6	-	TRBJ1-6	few	TGTGCCAGCAGTCCTACGGCCCAGGGTGGCAATTCACCCCTCCACTTT	CASSPTAQGGNSPLHF
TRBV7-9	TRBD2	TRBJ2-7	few	TGTGCCAGCAGCTTAGGAGCGGGGGGCTCCTACGAGCAGTACTTC	CASSLGAGGSYEQYF
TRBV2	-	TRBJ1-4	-	TGTGCCAGCAGCCCTGATGAAAAACTGTTTTTT	CASSPDEKLFF
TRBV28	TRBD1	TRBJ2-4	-	TGTGCCAGCAGTTCCGACAGGGTAGCCAAAAACATTCAGTACTTC	CASSSDRVAKNIQYF
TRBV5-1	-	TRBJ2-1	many	TGCGCCAGCAGCGGGCCCAGCGGCGATGAGCAGTTCTTC	CASSGPSGDEQFF
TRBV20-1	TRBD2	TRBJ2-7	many	TGCAGTGCTAGAAGGGGCTCGAGCGGGAGTAACGAGCAGTACTTC	CSARRGSSGSNEQYF
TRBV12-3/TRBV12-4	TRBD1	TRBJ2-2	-	TGTGCCAGCACCCTGACAGGGGGCACCGGGGAGCTGTTTTTT	CASTLTGGTGELFF
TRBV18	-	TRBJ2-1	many	TGTGCCAGCTCTTCTAACTACAATGAGCAGTTCTTC	CASSSNYNEQFF
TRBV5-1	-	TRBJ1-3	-	TGCGCCAGCAGCTCCGACCCTGGAAACACCATATATTTT	CASSSDPGNTIYF
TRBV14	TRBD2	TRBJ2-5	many	TGTGCCAGCAGCCGGGGACTAGCGGGAATAGAGACCCAGTACTTC	CASSRGLAGIETQYF
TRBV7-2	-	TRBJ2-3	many	TGTGCCAGCAGCTTACAGGTTGGAGCGTCAGATACGCAGTATTTT	CASSLQVGASDTQYF
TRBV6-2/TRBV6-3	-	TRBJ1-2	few	TGTGCCAGCAGTGAATGGAACTATGGCTACACCTTC	CASSEWNYGYTF
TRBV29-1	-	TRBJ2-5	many	TGCAGCGTTGACATCCAAGAGACCCAGTACTTC	CSVDIQETQYF
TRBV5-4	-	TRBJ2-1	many	TGTGCCAGCAGCCCACGGCCACAGGGCTACAATGAGCAGTTCTTC	CASSPRPQGYNEQFF
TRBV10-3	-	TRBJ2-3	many	TGTGCCATCAGTGAGTCGCGTTCTGTGGATACGCAGTATTTT	CAISESRSVDTQYF
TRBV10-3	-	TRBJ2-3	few	TGTGCCATCAGTGCGGGGGATACGCAGTATTTT	CAISAGDTQYF
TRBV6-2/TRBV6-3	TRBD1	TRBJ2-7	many	TGTGCCAGCAGTTACATACGGGCGACAGGGGGCGACACCTACGAGCAGTACTTC	CASSYIRATGGDTYEQYF
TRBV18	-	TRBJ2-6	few	TGTGCCTCTCAATTCTCTGGGGCCAACGTCCTGACTTTC	CASQFSGANVLTF
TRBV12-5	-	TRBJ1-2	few	TGTGCTAGTGGTTTGGTACGGGCCCTAACTGGTGGCTACACCTTC	CASGLVRALTGGYTF
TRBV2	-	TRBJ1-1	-	TGTGCCAGCACAATACAATTCAACACTGAAGCTTTCTTT	CASTIQFNTEAFF